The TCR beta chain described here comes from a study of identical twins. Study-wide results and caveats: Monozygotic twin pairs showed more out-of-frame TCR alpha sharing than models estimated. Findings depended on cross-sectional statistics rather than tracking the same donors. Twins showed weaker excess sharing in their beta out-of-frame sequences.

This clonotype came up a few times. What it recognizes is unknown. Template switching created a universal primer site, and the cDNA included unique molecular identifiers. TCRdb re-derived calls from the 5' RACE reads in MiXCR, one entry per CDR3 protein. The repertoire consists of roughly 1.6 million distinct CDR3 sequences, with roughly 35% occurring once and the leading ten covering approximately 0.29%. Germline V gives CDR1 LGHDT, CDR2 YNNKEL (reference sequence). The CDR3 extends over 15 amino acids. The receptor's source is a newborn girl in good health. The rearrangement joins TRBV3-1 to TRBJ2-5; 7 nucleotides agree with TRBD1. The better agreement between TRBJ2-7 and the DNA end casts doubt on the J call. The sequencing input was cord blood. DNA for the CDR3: TGTGCCAGCACCCAGTGGACAGGTCAAAGGTACGAGCAGTACTTC. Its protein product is CASTQWTGQRYEQYF.